This T cell receptor beta chain was obtained from a study of Graves' ophthalmopathy and Graves' hyperthyroidism. Between the trimmed V and J ends, which lost 3 bases and 7 bases, there was a span of 12 bases. CDR1 and CDR2 (germline): ENHRY, SYGVKD. The CDR3 is 13 residues long. The study's findings and limits: Sensitivity reached 87.88% and specificity about 81% for a 13-signature model separating ophthalmopathy from stable hyperthyroidism.

This clonotype was observed at least ten times. What it recognizes is unknown. The authors amplified TCR beta CDR3 regions, and they did so from RNA transcripts for repertoire sequencing. Scientists carried out first-round RT-PCR using HTBI primers and then a second-round multiplex PCR. MiXCR, applied by TCRdb to the multiplex PCR reads, yields one record per CDR3 protein. The sample carries hundreds of thousands of distinct CDR3 sequences, approximately 40% recorded once. Sequenced: peripheral blood. The V call is TRBV10-3, the J call TRBJ1-1, with D unclear. The clonotype was recovered from an adult man with Graves' ophthalmopathy. The CDR3, as DNA: TGTGCCATCAGTGATGAGAGGGATAATGAAGCTTTCTTT. It translates to CAISDERDNEAFF.